These 12 T cell receptor beta chains were sequenced from one sample in a study of T cells in Graves' hyperthyroidism and ophthalmopathy. Amplified TCR beta CDR3 regions derived from RNA transcripts. The HTBI primer set drove a first-round RT-PCR of the TCR CDR3. TCRdb analysed the multiplex PCR reads with MiXCR anew, one entry per CDR3 protein. The sample shows a few hundred thousand distinct CDR3 sequences, 14% to 15% of them seen only once. The sequenced material came from blood. The receptors were gathered from a woman in her twenties or thirties with Graves' hyperthyroidism.

Ten or more counts support this clonotype. V and J are TRBV20-1 and TRBJ2-3, with D possibly TRBD1 on 5 matching bases. Between the trimmed V and J ends, which lost 0 bases and 0 bases, there was a span of 13 bases. The CDR3 runs 16 residues. Germline V gene sequence: CDR1 DFQATT, CDR2 SNEGSKA (reference sequence). CDR3: CSARDGRRVSTDTQYF. The DNA for the CDR3 is TGCAGTGCTAGAGATGGCCGCAGGGTGAGCACAGATACGCAGTATTTT.

The chain uses TRBV29-1 and TRBJ2-5, with TRBD2 matching 12 bases. The CDR3 totals 15 residues. Trimming removed 7 bases from V and 5 bases from J; junction bases left unmatched: 11. The germline V gene encodes CDR1 SQVTM and CDR2 ANQGSEA. The CDR3 spells CSAGPSGRAGETQYF. The CDR3 nucleotides are TGCAGCGCCGGGCCTAGCGGGAGGGCCGGTGAGACCCAGTACTTC.

The V gene is TRBV20-1, the J gene TRBJ2-7; tentatively, D is TRBD2 (6 bases). This CDR3 has 15 amino acids. Germline CDR1 and CDR2: DFQATT and SNEGSKA (reference sequence). Trimming took 2 bases from V and 0 from J, leaving 14 bases between them. The CDR3 nucleotides are TGCAGTGCTAGATCCGGGAGTGCGGGCTCCTACGAGCAGTACTTC. This codes for CSARSGSAGSYEQYF.

The CDR3 spells CASSVSGFQKGETQYF. The CDR3 DNA sequence: TGTGCCAGCAGCGTGTCTGGCTTCCAAAAAGGAGAGACCCAGTACTTC. The chain recombines TRBV9 with TRBJ2-5; no reliable D call. The germline CDR1 and CDR2 sequences are SGDLS and YYNGEE. The CDR3 is 16 amino acids. V was shortened by 2 bases and J by 4 bases, with 18 bases between the two germline ends.

This clonotype occurred a few times. The chain has TRBV9 and TRBJ2-1, with D possibly TRBD2 on 5 matching bases. Germline V gene sequence: CDR1 SGDLS, CDR2 YYNGEE. This CDR3 has 13 amino acids. Between the trimmed V and J ends, which lost 0 bases and 10 bases, there was a span of 11 bases. The CDR3 nucleotides are TGTGCCAGCAGCGTAGGCCTAGCAGGCGAGCAGTTCTTC. This codes for CASSVGLAGEQFF.

This clonotype was detected only a few times. The chain uses TRBV30 and TRBJ2-3, with TRBD2 identical over 11 bases. Trimming removed 0 bases from V and 10 bases from J; junction bases left unmatched: 12. The length of the CDR3 is 16 residues. Germline-derived CDR1 and CDR2 are GTSNPN and SVGIG (reference sequence). CDR3 loop: CAWSVRLAGTMRAQYF. CDR3 sequence (DNA): TGTGCCTGGAGTGTACGACTAGCGGGAACAATGCGGGCGCAGTATTTT.

The table lists this clonotype with a few counts. V gene TRBV7-3 combines with J gene TRBJ2-1; 12 bases map to TRBD2. Per germline, CDR1 SGHTA and CDR2 FQGTGA. V was pared by 6 bases and J by 6 bases, with 6 bases of the junction left unmatched. The CDR3 runs to 15 residues. The CDR3 bases are TGTGCCAGCAGTCGGACTAGCGGGGCAATCAATGAGCAGTTCTTC. Translating gives CASSRTSGAINEQFF.

Many counts were recorded for this clonotype. The chain is built from TRBV7-6 and TRBJ2-3; D is undetermined. CDR1 is SGHVS and CDR2 is FNYEAQ in the germline V gene. V was clipped by 1 base and J by 5 bases, with 7 bases between them. CDR3 length: 13 residues. The CDR3 DNA is TGTGCCAGCAGCTTAGTGGGCCGAGATACGCAGTATTTT. Its protein is CASSLVGRDTQYF.

On this clonotype: The conserved closing phenylalanine or tryptophan is absent in this CDR3, likely reflecting a read error. This chain connects TRBV29-1 to TRBJ2-7; TRBD2 matches 10 bases. V lost 3 bases and J lost 4; bases outside the gene matches: 6. This CDR3 has 14 residues. The V gene's germline CDR1 is SQVTM and CDR2 ANQGSEA. CDR3 in DNA: TGCAGCGTTGAGCCTAGCGGGAGTAAGTACGAGCAGTACCTC. This codes for CSVEPSGSKYEQYL.

This clonotype was counted ten times or more. The V call is TRBV5-8, the J call TRBJ1-1; 7 bases agree with TRBD1. This CDR3 has 15 amino acids. V was pared by 3 bases and J by 6 bases, with 11 bases of the junction left unmatched. The V gene's germline CDR1 is SGHTS and CDR2 YDEGEE. The CDR3 DNA sequence: TGTGCCAGCAGCTCCGACGACAGGGTAATCCCTGAAGCTTTCTTT. Translated, it gives CASSSDDRVIPEAFF.

The V gene is TRBV3-1, the J gene TRBJ2-7; 8 positions match TRBD2. Germline assignment: CDR1 LGHDT and CDR2 YNNKEL (reference sequence). The CDR3 is made up of 15 amino acids. The junction had 4 bases not matched to a gene; V was cut back by 1 base and J by 2 bases. The DNA of the CDR3 is TGTGCCAGCAGCCAAGGAATTAGCGGGGCCTACGAGCAGTACTTC. Protein sequence: CASSQGISGAYEQYF.

This clonotype was seen a handful of times. This chain joins TRBV24-1 and TRBJ2-1; 14 bases align to TRBD2. Germline V CDR1 and CDR2: KGHDR, SFDVKD. The length of the CDR3 is 17 residues. After removal of 3 bases from V and 8 bases from J, the junction contained 8 bases not matched to a gene. This CDR3 reads CATSDPPGTSGSHEQFF. Written as DNA, the CDR3 is TGTGCCACCAGTGATCCACCCGGGACTAGCGGGAGTCATGAGCAGTTCTTC.